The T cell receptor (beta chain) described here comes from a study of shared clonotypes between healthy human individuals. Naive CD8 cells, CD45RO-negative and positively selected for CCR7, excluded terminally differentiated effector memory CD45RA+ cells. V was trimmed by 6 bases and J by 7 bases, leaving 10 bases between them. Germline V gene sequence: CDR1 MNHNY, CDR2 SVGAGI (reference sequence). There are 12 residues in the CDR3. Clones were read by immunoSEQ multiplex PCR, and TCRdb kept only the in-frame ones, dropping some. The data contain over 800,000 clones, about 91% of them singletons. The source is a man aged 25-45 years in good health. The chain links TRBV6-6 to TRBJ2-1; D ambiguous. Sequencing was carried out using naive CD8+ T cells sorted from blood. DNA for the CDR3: TGTGCCAGCAGCCCGAACCGGAATGAGCAGTTCTTC. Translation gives CASSPNRNEQFF.